The clone carrying this T cell receptor beta chain was seen a handful of times. This specimen comes from a study of T-cell reconstitution after alpha-beta-depleted transplantation in children. The V end lost 2 bases, the J end lost 1 base, and 9 bases lay between the germline ends. CDR1 and CDR2 from the germline V gene are LGHDT and YNNKEL (reference sequence). The CDR3 runs 14 residues. Library preparation (for TCRbeta) was performed with unique molecular identifiers. Using its own MiXCR run on the PCR reads, TCRdb lists one record per CDR3 protein. Among about 400,000 distinct CDR3 sequences listed, roughly 15% were seen once.

The TCR was taken from a human donor who donated a stem cell graft to a child with Fanconi anemia. V gene TRBV3-1 combines with J gene TRBJ2-7; no reliable D call. The sample here was PBMCs, taken from the stem cell graft. The DNA for the CDR3 is TGTGCCAGCAGCCAATCAGACCGATCCTACGAGCAGTACGTC. Residues: CASSQSDRSYEQYV.